This TCR beta chain derives from a study of technical replicates of blood from four donors. Only in-frame clones appear in the TCRdb table, and some are missing; sequencing was by immunoSEQ multiplex PCR. The sample lists around 72,000 clones; 98% were seen once. CDR3 length: 15 amino acids. In germline, CDR1 is MGHRA, CDR2 YSYEKL. Germline trimming cut 3 bases from V and 7 bases from J; bases unmatched to any gene: 10. Sequencing was done on a sample of T cells isolated from PBMCs. The chain carries TRBV4-1 and TRBJ2-3; TRBD1 matches 7 bases. This clonotype was sampled from a human donor in good health. The DNA for the CDR3 is TGCGCCAGCAGCCAGGTGGGACAGAGCTTCAATACGCAGTATTTT. Its protein product is CASSQVGQSFNTQYF.